The 7 T cell receptor beta chains presented below share a single source sample, sequenced in a study of patients and donors after allogeneic stem cell transplantation. MiXCR, applied by TCRdb to the RT-PCR reads, yields one record per CDR3 protein. The data hold 900,000 to 1,000,000 distinct CDR3 sequences, with under 20% observed a single time. The source material was blood, either unsorted or a sorted T cell fraction (not recorded which). The origin of the receptors is a human donor who was either an allogeneic HSCT recipient or a stem cell or donor lymphocyte infusion donor (not recorded which). It is not recorded whose cells these are; they may come from a transplant donor.

The chain employs TRBV6-2 or TRBV6-3 and TRBJ2-7; TRBD2 matches 8 bases. V lost 0 bases, J lost 3 bases, and 4 bases stayed unmatched. The CDR3 is 15 residues long. Germline V gene sequence: CDR1 MNHEY, CDR2 SVGEGT. This CDR3 is CASSYSALAGYEQYF. CDR3 bases: TGTGCCAGCAGTTACTCGGCTCTAGCGGGCTACGAGCAGTACTTC.

This clonotype was observed a handful of times. This chain joins TRBV4-3 and TRBJ1-1, with a tentative D call TRBD1 (5 bases). V lost 0 bases to trimming and J lost 5 bases, with 13 bases between them. The CDR3 has 15 residues. Looked up from germline, CDR1 is LGHNA and CDR2 is YSLEER. CDR3 coding DNA: TGCGCCAGCAGCCAAGATTTCAGGGCGGGGACTGAAGCTTTCTTT. It translates to CASSQDFRAGTEAFF.

Here the CDR3 DNA reads TGTGCCAGCAGTGAATGGACTAGCGGGGTGTGGAATGAGCAGTTCTTC. Amino acids: CASSEWTSGVWNEQFF. The chain carries TRBV2 and TRBJ2-1; TRBD2 agrees at 12 bases. The CDR3 has 16 residues. CDR1 and CDR2 from the germline V gene are SNHLY and FYNNEI. V trimming: 2 bases; J trimming: 7 bases; junction bases outside the gene matches: 6.

The gene calls are TRBV19 and TRBJ2-7; unclear D gene. Germline V gene data show CDR1 as LNHDA and CDR2 as SQIVND (reference sequence). This CDR3 spans 12 amino acids. V lost 5 bases to trimming and J lost 5 bases, with 10 bases between them. CDR3 in DNA: TGTGCCAGTAGTCAACCCCCCCACGAGCAGTACTTC. It codes for CASSQPPHEQYF.

This clonotype was picked up a small number of times. This chain connects TRBV5-5 to TRBJ2-2; 8 bases agree with TRBD1. The CDR3 spans 16 residues. The germline V gene encodes CDR1 SGHKS and CDR2 YYEKEE (reference sequence). V shed 0 bases and J 5 bases; nucleotides not matched to a gene: 6. The CDR3: CASSLDWTGRTGELFF. The CDR3 DNA is TGTGCCAGCAGCTTGGATTGGACAGGGCGGACCGGGGAGCTGTTTTTT.

The chain is built from TRBV12-3 or TRBV12-4 and TRBJ1-4; no definite D call. The CDR3 consists of 11 residues. Trimming removed 3 bases from V and 10 bases from J, with 6 bases in between. CDR3 region: CASSLRGKLFF. The CDR3 bases are TGTGCCAGCAGTTTGCGTGGAAAACTGTTTTTT.

The V gene is TRBV2, the J gene TRBJ1-4; 7 positions match TRBD1. CDR1 is SNHLY and CDR2 is FYNNEI in the germline V gene. Trimming at V came to 6 bases and at J to 4 bases, leaving 8 bases not matched to a gene. The CDR3 contains 15 residues. CDR3 in amino acids: CASRTHWDSNEKLFF. The CDR3, as DNA: TGTGCCAGCAGGACACACTGGGACAGTAATGAAAAACTGTTTTTT.